Sequencing of this T cell receptor beta chain was carried out in a study of blood T cell repertoires in COVID-19. The wider study: There were acute and convalescent COVID-19 samples, and they came from the United States, Italy and Spain. In each case, the material was cDNA or gDNA derived from T cells, B-cell-depleted T cells, or PBMCs.

The germline V and J ends were trimmed by 1 base and 5 bases, with 11 bases remaining between them. CDR1 is SEHNR and CDR2 is FQNEAQ in the germline V gene (reference sequence). The CDR3 spans 14 residues. Per the original methods: Estimation of nucleated cell counts was performed using reference gene primer amplification. Some clones are missing from TCRdb's copy, which holds only in-frame ones; the method was immunoSEQ multiplex PCR. The DNA gave D and trimming, while V, J and clone size come from that table. Of 150,000 to 200,000 clones detected, about 70% appear once; the ten largest clones hold around 8.1%.

This TCR was sampled from a woman between 45 and 65 years old with active or convalescent COVID-19. The J gene is TRBJ1-1, the V gene TRBV7-9; tentatively, D is TRBD1 (5 bases). The sequenced material came from peripheral blood. The CDR3 region has the DNA TGTGCCAGCAGCTTAGGGGCAGGGAAGACTGAAGCTTTCTTT. This gives the protein CASSLGAGKTEAFF.